Sequencing of this T cell receptor (beta chain) was carried out in a study of PD-L1 blockade in urothelial cancer. About the study: Prior regimens of chemotherapy numbered 0 to 3 per patient.

Per germline, CDR1 MNHNY and CDR2 SVGAGI (reference sequence). V was shortened by 4 bases and J by 2 bases, with 4 bases between the two germline ends. The CDR3 is made up of 12 amino acids. The protocol was immunoSEQ multiplex PCR, while the TCRdb copy is restricted to in-frame clones and leaves out a portion. The data show under 40,000 clones, with approximately 80% seen just once and around 3.8% held by the top ten. This specimen was PBMCs, taken around atezolizumab (anti-PD-L1) treatment. V usage is TRBV6-6 and J usage is TRBJ2-3; D is uncertain. This TCR was sampled from a man aged 65-85 years with urothelial cancer. CDR3 sequence: CASSSPTDTQYF. CDR3 sequence (DNA): TGTGCCAGCAGTTCTCCCACAGATACGCAGTATTTT.